One sample yielded the 11 T cell receptor beta chains listed below, sequenced in a study of blood T cell repertoires in COVID-19. Profiled with immunoSEQ multiplex PCR; TCRdb holds only in-frame clones, not every one. The sample carries 97,000 or so clones, about 87% recorded once. Specimen: peripheral blood. The receptors stem from a man aged 45-65 years with active or convalescent COVID-19.

This sequence joins TRBV15 and TRBJ1-1, with no clear D. The CDR3 sequence is 15 residues long. The germline V and J ends were trimmed by 5 bases and 0 bases, with 13 bases remaining between them. Germline CDR1 reads LNHNV; CDR2 reads YYDKDF (reference sequence). CDR3 DNA sequence: TGTGCCACCAGCCGATCGTTGAGTCTGAACACTGAAGCTTTCTTT. This codes for CATSRSLSLNTEAFF.

This clone was observed a single time. The gene calls are TRBV5-6 and TRBJ2-5; the match to TRBD1 covers 9 bases. CDR1 SGHDT and CDR2 YYEEEE come from the germline V gene. V lost 3 bases and J lost 0; bases outside the gene matches: 3. The CDR3 contains 15 residues. This chain's CDR3 is CASSSTGGHQETQYF. DNA for the CDR3: TGTGCCAGCAGCTCGACAGGGGGGCACCAAGAGACCCAGTACTTC.

This clone was counted once. The rearrangement uses TRBV18 and TRBJ1-2, with TRBD1 matching 7 bases. The V segment lost 1 base and the J segment 8 bases; nucleotides outside the gene matches: 7. Per germline, CDR1 KGHSH and CDR2 LQKENI. This CDR3 has 14 amino acids. The CDR3 spells CASSPQGAVGGYTF. The CDR3 nucleotides read TGTGCCAGCTCACCACAGGGGGCCGTAGGAGGCTACACCTTC.

The V gene is TRBV18, the J gene TRBJ1-1, with 7 nucleotides matching TRBD1. Germline V CDR1 and CDR2: KGHSH, LQKENI. The CDR3 runs to 13 residues. V shed 3 bases, J shed 6 bases, and the junction held 4 bases outside the gene matches. CDR3 coding DNA: TGTGCCAGCTCACCGGGTCAGGGGGCTGAAGCTTTCTTT. It yields the protein CASSPGQGAEAFF.

V gene TRBV30 combines with J gene TRBJ2-6; 7 bases are a match to TRBD1. This CDR3 comprises 15 residues. V trimming: 8 bases; J trimming: 6 bases; junction bases outside the gene matches: 13. Germline V gene data show CDR1 as GTSNPN and CDR2 as SVGIG (reference sequence). The CDR3 reads CAIDRVGQVANVLTF. The DNA of the CDR3 is TGTGCCATAGACAGGGTAGGTCAGGTGGCCAACGTCCTGACTTTC.

The chain employs TRBV19 and TRBJ2-2, with TRBD2 matching 9 bases. Looked up from germline, CDR1 is LNHDA and CDR2 is SQIVND (reference sequence). Unmatched junction bases numbered 5, after V lost 9 bases and J lost 6 bases. The CDR3 covers 13 residues. CDR3 sequence: CASSERGAGELFF. CDR3 DNA: TGTGCCAGCTCTGAGCGGGGGGCCGGGGAGCTGTTTTTT.

This chain links TRBV2 with TRBJ2-6, with D unresolved. Germline CDR1 is SNHLY and CDR2 is FYNNEI. This CDR3 is built from 15 residues. With 0 bases removed from V and 0 bases from J, the gap between germline ends came to 3 bases. The CDR3 coding sequence is TGTGCCAGCAGTGAAGCTATCTCTGGGGCCAACGTCCTGACTTTC. Protein product: CASSEAISGANVLTF.

The chain couples TRBV7-9 to TRBJ2-7, with TRBD1 identical over 10 bases. V shed 4 bases and J 6 bases; nucleotides not matched to a gene: 12. There are 16 residues in the CDR3. The V gene's germline CDR1 is SEHNR and CDR2 FQNEAQ (reference sequence). CDR3 region: CASSYSPGQGLFEQYF. The DNA of the CDR3 is TGTGCCAGCAGCTACAGCCCGGGACAGGGGCTTTTCGAGCAGTACTTC.

V gene TRBV6-2 or TRBV6-3 combines with J gene TRBJ2-7; D is unresolved. Germline V CDR1 and CDR2: MNHEY, SVGEGT. This CDR3 has 13 residues. V lost 6 bases and J lost 2, with 11 bases in between. The CDR3 loop reads CASSFDKAYEQYF. The CDR3 nucleotides read TGTGCCAGCAGCTTCGACAAAGCCTACGAGCAGTACTTC.

The rearrangement joins TRBV7-2 to TRBJ1-2, with D maybe TRBD1 (6 bases). The CDR3 has 13 residues. Trimming took 6 bases from V and 4 from J, leaving 12 bases between them. Germline lookup yields CDR1 SGHTA and CDR2 FQGNSA. The CDR3 sequence is CASRSTGSYGYTF. The CDR3 DNA follows: TGTGCCAGCAGGTCTACAGGGTCCTATGGCTACACCTTC. Filled out from reference TRBV7-2 and TRBJ1-2, the complete variable domain reads GAGVSQSPSNKVTEKGKDVELRCDPISGHTALYWYRQSLGQGLEFLIYFQGNSAPDKSGLPSDRFSAERTGGSVSTLTIQRTQQEDSAVYLCASRSTGSYGYTFGSGTRLTVV.

The V gene is TRBV10-2, the J gene TRBJ2-3, with D possibly TRBD1 on 6 matching bases. There are 15 residues in the CDR3. The V gene's germline CDR1 is WSHSY and CDR2 SAAADI. Trimming shortened V by 6 bases and J by 3 bases, and 16 bases separated the two germline ends. CDR3 nucleotide sequence: TGCGCCAGCAGATCGGACAGCGGAGGTACAGATACGCAGTATTTT. Residues: CASRSDSGGTDTQYF.